What follows are 4 T cell receptor beta chains derived from one specimen sequenced in a study of blood T cell repertoires in COVID-19. The data were produced by immunoSEQ multiplex PCR, yet TCRdb's version contains in-frame clones alone and is incomplete. The table shows over 130,000 clones, with 90% occurring only once. The sample comprised peripheral blood. The receptors here all came from a woman of 80 years or more with acute or convalescent COVID-19.

This clone was seen a single time. The V call is TRBV6-6, the J call TRBJ1-1, with a tentative D call TRBD1 (6 bases). The CDR3 covers 14 residues. V was cut by 6 bases and J by 6 bases, with 17 bases left in between. Germline lookup yields CDR1 MNHNY and CDR2 SVGAGI (reference sequence). CDR3 DNA: TGTGCCAGCAGGGCGACAGGAGATTGGGCTGAAGCTTTCTTT. Residues: CASRATGDWAEAFF.

The V gene is TRBV5-4, the J gene TRBJ1-1; possible D gene TRBD1, 5 bases. Germline loops: CDR1 SGHNT, CDR2 YYREEE (reference sequence). V shed 3 bases and J shed 1 base, with 10 bases lying between them. CDR3 length: 14 amino acids. This chain's CDR3 is CASSSRQSNTEAFF. CDR3 bases: TGTGCCAGCAGCTCCCGACAGTCGAACACTGAAGCTTTCTTT. Complete variable domain (other parts from reference TRBV5-4 and TRBJ1-1): ETGVTQSPTHLIKTRGQQVTLRCSSQSGHNTVSWYQQALGQGPQFIFQYYREEENGRGNFPPRFSGLQFPNYSSELNVNALELDDSALYLCASSSRQSNTEAFFGQGTRLTVV.

The V call is TRBV5-1, the J call TRBJ2-1; 14 bases agree with TRBD2. Germline CDR1 and CDR2: SGHRS and YFSETQ. The CDR3 loop spans 17 amino acids. The V and J ends lost 0 bases and 7 bases, in that order; junction bases with no gene match: 6. Written as DNA, the CDR3 is TGCGCCAGCAGCTTGGGACTAGCGGGGGGGCGAAGGAATGAGCAGTTCTTC. Translating it yields CASSLGLAGGRRNEQFF.

V gene TRBV9 combines with J gene TRBJ1-2; D is perhaps TRBD1 (5 bases). The CDR3 loop spans 13 amino acids. The germline V gene has CDR1 SGDLS and CDR2 YYNGEE. The V and J ends lost 2 bases and 6 bases respectively, with 11 bases between them. As DNA, the CDR3 is TGTGCCAGCAGCGTTACAGGCAAGGATGGCTACACCTTC. Its protein product is CASSVTGKDGYTF.